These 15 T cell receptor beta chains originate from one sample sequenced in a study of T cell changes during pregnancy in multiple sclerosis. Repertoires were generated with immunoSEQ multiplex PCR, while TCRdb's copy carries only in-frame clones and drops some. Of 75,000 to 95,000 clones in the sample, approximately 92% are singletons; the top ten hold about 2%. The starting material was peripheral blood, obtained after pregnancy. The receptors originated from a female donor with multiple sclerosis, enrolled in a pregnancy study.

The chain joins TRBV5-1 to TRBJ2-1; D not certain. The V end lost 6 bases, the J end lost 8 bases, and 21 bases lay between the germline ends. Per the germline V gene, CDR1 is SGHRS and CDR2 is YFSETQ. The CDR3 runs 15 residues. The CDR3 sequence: CASKFPFDAGDEQFF. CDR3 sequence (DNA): TGCGCCAGCAAATTTCCATTCGACGCAGGCGATGAGCAGTTCTTC.

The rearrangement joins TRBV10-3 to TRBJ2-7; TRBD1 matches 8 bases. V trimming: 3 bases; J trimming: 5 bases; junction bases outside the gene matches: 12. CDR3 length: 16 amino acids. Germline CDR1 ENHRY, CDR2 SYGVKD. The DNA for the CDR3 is TGTGCCATCAGTGAAGAAAAGGACAGGGACTTTGACGAGCAGTACTTC. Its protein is CAISEEKDRDFDEQYF.

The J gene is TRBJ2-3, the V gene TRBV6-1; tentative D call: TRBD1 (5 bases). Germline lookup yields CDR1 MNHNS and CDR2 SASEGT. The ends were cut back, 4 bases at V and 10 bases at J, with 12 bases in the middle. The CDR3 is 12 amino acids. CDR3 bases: TGTGCCAGCAGTGGTTTAGTAGGGGCGCAGTATTTT. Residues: CASSGLVGAQYF.

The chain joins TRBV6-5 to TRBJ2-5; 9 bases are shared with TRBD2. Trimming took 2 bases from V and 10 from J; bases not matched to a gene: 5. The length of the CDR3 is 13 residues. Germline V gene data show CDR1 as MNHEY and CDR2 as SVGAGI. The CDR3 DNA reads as TGTGCCAGCAGTTACCGGCGGGGGGGAGACCAGTACTTC. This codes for CASSYRRGGDQYF.

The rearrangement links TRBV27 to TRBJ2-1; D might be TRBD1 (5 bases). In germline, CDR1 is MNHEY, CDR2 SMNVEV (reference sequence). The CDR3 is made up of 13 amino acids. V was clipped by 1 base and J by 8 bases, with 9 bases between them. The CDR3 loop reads CASSLYRTDEQFF. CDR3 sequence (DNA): TGTGCCAGCAGTTTATACAGGACGGATGAGCAGTTCTTC.

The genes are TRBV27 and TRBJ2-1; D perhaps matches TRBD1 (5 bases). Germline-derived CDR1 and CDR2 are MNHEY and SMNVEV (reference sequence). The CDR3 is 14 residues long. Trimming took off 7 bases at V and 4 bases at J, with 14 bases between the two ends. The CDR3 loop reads CASMEGAIYNEQFF. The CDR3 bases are TGTGCCAGCATGGAAGGGGCTATTTACAATGAGCAGTTCTTC.

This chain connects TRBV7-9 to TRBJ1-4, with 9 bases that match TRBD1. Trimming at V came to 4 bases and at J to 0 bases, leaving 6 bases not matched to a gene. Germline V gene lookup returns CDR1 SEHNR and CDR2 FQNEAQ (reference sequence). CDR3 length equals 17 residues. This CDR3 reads CASSSGTGTATNEKLFF. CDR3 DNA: TGTGCCAGCAGCTCCGGGACAGGGACAGCAACTAATGAAAAACTGTTTTTT.

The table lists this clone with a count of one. CDR3 loop: CASTPWLRDDNEQFF. The CDR3 DNA sequence: TGTGCCAGCACCCCTTGGTTGCGTGATGACAATGAGCAGTTCTTC. The V call is TRBV11-2, the J call TRBJ2-1; D not certain. The V end lost 7 bases, the J end lost 5 bases, and 18 bases lay between the germline ends. The CDR3 covers 15 residues. Germline CDR1 SGHAT, CDR2 FQNNGV.

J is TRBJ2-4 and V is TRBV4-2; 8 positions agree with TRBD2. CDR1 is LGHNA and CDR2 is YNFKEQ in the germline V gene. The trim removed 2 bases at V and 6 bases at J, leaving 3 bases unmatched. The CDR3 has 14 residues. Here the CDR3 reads CASSQWTSPNIQYF. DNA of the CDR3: TGTGCCAGCAGCCAATGGACTAGCCCAAACATTCAGTACTTC.

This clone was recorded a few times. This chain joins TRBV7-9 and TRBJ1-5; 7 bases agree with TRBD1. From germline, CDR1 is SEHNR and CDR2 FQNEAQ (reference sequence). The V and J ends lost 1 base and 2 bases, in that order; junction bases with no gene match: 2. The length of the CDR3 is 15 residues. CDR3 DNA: TGTGCCAGCAGCTTAGGCGGACAGGGCAATCAGCCCCAGCATTTT. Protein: CASSLGGQGNQPQHF. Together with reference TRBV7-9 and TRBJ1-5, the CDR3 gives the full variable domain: DTGVSQNPRHKITKRGQNVTFRCDPISEHNRLYWYRQTLGQGPEFLTYFQNEAQLEKSRLLSDRFSAERPKGSFSTLEIQRTEQGDSAMYLCASSLGGQGNQPQHFGDGTRLSIL.

The CDR3 DNA reads TGTGCCAGCAGCCAACCAGAAGGGGATAGACTTTACGAGCAGTACTTC. Its protein product is CASSQPEGDRLYEQYF. The rearrangement joins TRBV4-2 to TRBJ2-7; weak D call: TRBD1 (5 bases). The germline V gene has CDR1 LGHNA and CDR2 YNFKEQ. Trimming shortened V by 2 bases and J by 4 bases, and 18 bases separated the two germline ends. The CDR3 is 16 residues long.

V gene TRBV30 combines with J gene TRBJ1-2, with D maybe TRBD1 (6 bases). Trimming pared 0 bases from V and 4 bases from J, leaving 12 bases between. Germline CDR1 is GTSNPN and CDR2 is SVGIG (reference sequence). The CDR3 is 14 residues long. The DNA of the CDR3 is TGTGCCTGGAGTGTATGGGGGGGCGGCTATGGCTACACCTTC. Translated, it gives CAWSVWGGGYGYTF.

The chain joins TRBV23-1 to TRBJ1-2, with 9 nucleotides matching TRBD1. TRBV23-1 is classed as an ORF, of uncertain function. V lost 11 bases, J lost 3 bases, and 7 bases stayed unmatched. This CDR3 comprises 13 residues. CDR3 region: CAPSWTGDYGYTF. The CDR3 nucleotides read TGCGCCCCTTCTTGGACAGGGGACTATGGCTACACCTTC.

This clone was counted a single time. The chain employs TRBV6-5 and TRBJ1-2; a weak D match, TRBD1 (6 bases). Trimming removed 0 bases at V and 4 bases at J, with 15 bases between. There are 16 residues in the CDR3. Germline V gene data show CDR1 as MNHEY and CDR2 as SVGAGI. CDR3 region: CASSYSRGGGIYGYTF. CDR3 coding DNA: TGTGCCAGCAGTTACTCGAGGGGGGGCGGAATCTATGGCTACACCTTC.

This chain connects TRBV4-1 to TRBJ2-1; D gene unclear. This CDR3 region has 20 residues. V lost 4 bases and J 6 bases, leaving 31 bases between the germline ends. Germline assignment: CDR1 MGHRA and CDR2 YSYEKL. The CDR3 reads CASSPLDAKIYGLRGNEQFF. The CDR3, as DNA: TGCGCCAGCAGCCCTTTAGACGCTAAGATTTATGGGTTGAGAGGCAATGAGCAGTTCTTC.